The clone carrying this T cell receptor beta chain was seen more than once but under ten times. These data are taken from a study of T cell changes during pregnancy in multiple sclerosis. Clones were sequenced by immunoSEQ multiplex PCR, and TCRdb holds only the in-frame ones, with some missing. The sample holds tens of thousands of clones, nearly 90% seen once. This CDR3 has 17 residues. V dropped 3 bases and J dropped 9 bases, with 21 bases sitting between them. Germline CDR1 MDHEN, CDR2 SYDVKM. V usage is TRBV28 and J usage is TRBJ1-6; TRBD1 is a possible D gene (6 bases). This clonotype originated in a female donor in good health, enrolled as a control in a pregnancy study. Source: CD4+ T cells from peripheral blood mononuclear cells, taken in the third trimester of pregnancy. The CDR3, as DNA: TGTGCCAGCAGTTTCGGCTTTCAGGGAGGGGGACGTTCACCCCTCCACTTT. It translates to CASSFGFQGGGRSPLHF.